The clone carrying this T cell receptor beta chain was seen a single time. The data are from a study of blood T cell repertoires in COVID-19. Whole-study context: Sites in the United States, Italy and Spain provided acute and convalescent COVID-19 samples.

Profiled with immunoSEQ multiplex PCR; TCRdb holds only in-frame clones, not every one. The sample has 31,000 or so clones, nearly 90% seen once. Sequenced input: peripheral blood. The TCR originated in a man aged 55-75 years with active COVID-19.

DNA of the CDR3: TGTGCCAGCAGTTACATGGGACAGAAATACTACGAGCAGTACTTC. Its translation: CASSYMGQKYYEQYF. V and J are TRBV6-6 and TRBJ2-7; TRBD1 matches at 7 bases. The CDR3 totals 15 residues. Trimming took 2 bases from V and 3 from J; bases not matched to a gene: 7. Germline values: CDR1 MNHNY, CDR2 SVGAGI (reference sequence).